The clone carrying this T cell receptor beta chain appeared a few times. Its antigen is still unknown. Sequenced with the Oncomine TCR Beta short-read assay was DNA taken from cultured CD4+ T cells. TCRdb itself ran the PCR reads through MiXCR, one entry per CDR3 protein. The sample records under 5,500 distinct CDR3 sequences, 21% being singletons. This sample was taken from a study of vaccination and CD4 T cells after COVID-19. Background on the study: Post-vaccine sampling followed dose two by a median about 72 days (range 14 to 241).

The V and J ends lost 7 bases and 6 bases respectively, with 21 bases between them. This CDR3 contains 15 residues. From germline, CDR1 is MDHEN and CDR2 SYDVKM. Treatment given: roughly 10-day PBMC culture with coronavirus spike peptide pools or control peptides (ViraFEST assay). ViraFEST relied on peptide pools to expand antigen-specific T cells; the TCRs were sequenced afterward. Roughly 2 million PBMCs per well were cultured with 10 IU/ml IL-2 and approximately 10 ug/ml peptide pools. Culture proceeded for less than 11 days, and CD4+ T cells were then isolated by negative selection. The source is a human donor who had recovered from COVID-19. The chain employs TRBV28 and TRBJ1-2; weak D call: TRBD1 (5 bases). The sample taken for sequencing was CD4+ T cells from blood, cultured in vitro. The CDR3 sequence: CASTSNRQIFHGYTF. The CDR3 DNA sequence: TGTGCCAGCACCTCGAACCGACAGATCTTCCATGGCTACACCTTC.